A single sample gave rise to the 9 T cell receptor beta chains below, sequenced in a study of blood T cell repertoires in COVID-19. TCRdb's copy holds only in-frame clones and misses some; the assay was immunoSEQ multiplex PCR. Of about 98,000 clones listed, 70% to 85% are singletons. The sample comprised peripheral blood. The receptor source for this set is a man in his 70s with active or convalescent COVID-19.

The rearrangement links TRBV19 to TRBJ2-7, with 7 bases lining up with TRBD2. Germline CDR1 LNHDA, CDR2 SQIVND (reference sequence). J was trimmed by 2 bases and V by 8 bases; bases with no gene match: 12. The CDR3 sequence is 15 residues long. CDR3 residues: CASSPTRGTPYEQYF. The CDR3 coding sequence is TGTGCCAGTTCCCCTACGCGGGGGACCCCCTACGAGCAGTACTTC.

The V call is TRBV7-2, the J call TRBJ1-2; unclear D gene. Per germline, CDR1 SGHTA and CDR2 FQGNSA. The V gene lost 3 bases and the J gene lost 8 bases, with 19 bases spanning the gap. There are 15 residues in the CDR3. CDR3 sequence: CASSLMEGLVGGYTF. The CDR3 bases are TGTGCCAGCAGCTTGATGGAGGGATTGGTGGGAGGCTACACCTTC.

The gene calls are TRBV5-6 and TRBJ2-7, with D maybe TRBD1 (6 bases). This CDR3 has 15 residues. Germline V lookup: CDR1 SGHDT, CDR2 YYEEEE. Trimming shortened V by 3 bases and J by 4 bases, and 17 bases separated the two germline ends. CDR3 nucleotide sequence: TGTGCCAGCAGCTCGGGTCCCGGGACACAGTACGAGCAGTACTTC. This gives the protein CASSSGPGTQYEQYF.

This rearrangement joins TRBV2 to TRBJ1-6, with 8 bases aligning to TRBD1. Germline V gene data show CDR1 as SNHLY and CDR2 as FYNNEI. J lost 0 bases, V lost 3 bases, and 4 bases had no gene match. This CDR3 has 17 residues. DNA of the CDR3: TGTGCCAGCAGTGACGGGACAGGCGGCTCCTATAATTCACCCCTCCACTTT. Translated, it gives CASSDGTGGSYNSPLHF.

This clone has more than one count but fewer than ten. The genes are TRBV5-8 and TRBJ2-7, with a tentative D call TRBD2 (5 bases). Trimming stripped 4 bases from V and 5 bases from J, with 7 bases between. Germline V gene lookup returns CDR1 SGHTS and CDR2 YDEGEE. The CDR3 loop spans 11 amino acids. The CDR3: CASSKRDEQYF. The DNA of the CDR3 is TGTGCCAGCAGCAAGAGGGACGAGCAGTACTTC.

This chain uses TRBV6-1 with TRBJ2-1, with a weak D call TRBD2 (5 bases). In germline, CDR1 is MNHNS, CDR2 SASEGT. With 1 base removed from V and 8 bases from J, the gap between germline ends came to 9 bases. This CDR3 region has 13 residues. The CDR3 region is CASSEGGAHEQFF. CDR3 bases: TGTGCCAGCAGTGAAGGGGGAGCCCATGAGCAGTTCTTC.

V is TRBV9 and J is TRBJ2-2; 11 positions agree with TRBD1. Germline V gene data show CDR1 as SGDLS and CDR2 as YYNGEE. V trimming: 2 bases; J trimming: 5 bases; junction bases outside the gene matches: 2. CDR3 size: 15 residues. CDR3 in amino acids: CASSVGQGVTGELFF. For the CDR3, the DNA is TGTGCCAGCAGCGTGGGACAGGGGGTTACCGGGGAGCTGTTTTTT.

This rearrangement joins TRBV5-1 to TRBJ2-1, with 11 bases matching TRBD1. This CDR3 spans 16 amino acids. Trimming at V came to 1 base and at J to 4 bases, leaving 4 bases not matched to a gene. From germline, CDR1 is SGHRS and CDR2 YFSETQ. The DNA for the CDR3 is TGCGCCAGCAGCTTGACAGGGACAGGGGGATACAATGAGCAGTTCTTC. Encoded protein: CASSLTGTGGYNEQFF.

The chain combines TRBV7-9 with TRBJ2-3; TRBD1 agrees at 9 bases. V lost 6 bases to trimming and J lost 0 bases; unmatched junction nucleotides: 7. The CDR3 is 16 residues long. The germline CDR1 and CDR2 sequences are SEHNR and FQNEAQ (reference sequence). The CDR3 protein is CASSPRTGASTDTQYF. The CDR3 region has the DNA TGTGCCAGCAGTCCCCGGACAGGGGCTAGCACAGATACGCAGTATTTT.